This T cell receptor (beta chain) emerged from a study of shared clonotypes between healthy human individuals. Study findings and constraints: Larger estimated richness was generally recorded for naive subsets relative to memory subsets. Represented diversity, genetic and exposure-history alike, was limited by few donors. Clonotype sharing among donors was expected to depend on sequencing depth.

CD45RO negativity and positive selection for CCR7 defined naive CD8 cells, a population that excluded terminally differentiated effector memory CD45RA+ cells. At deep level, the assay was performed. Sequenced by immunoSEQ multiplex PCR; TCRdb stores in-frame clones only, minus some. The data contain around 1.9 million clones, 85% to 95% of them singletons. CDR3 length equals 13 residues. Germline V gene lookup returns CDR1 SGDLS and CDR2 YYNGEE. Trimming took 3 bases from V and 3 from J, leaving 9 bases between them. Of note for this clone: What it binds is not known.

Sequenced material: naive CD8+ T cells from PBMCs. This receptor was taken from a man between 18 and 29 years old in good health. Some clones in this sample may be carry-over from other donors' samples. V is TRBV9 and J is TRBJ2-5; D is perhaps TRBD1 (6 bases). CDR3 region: CASSADRKETQYF. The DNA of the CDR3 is TGTGCCAGCAGCGCCGACAGGAAAGAGACCCAGTACTTC.